This T cell receptor beta chain was obtained from a study of blood T cell repertoires in COVID-19. Study information: From the United States, Italy and Spain came samples of acute and convalescent COVID-19.

Generated by immunoSEQ multiplex PCR, the TCRdb table keeps only in-frame clones and is missing some. The data show over 200,000 clones, nearly 90% seen once. V was pared by 6 bases and J by 7 bases, with 10 bases of the junction left unmatched. This CDR3 is built from 15 residues. In germline, CDR1 is SQVTM, CDR2 ANQGSEA. V usage is TRBV29-1 and J usage is TRBJ2-1; TRBD2 matches at 12 bases. The sequenced sample consisted of peripheral blood. The sequence was obtained from a woman aged 25 to 39 with acute or convalescent COVID-19. The CDR3 is CSVRFLAGGPNEQFF. In DNA form, the CDR3 reads TGCAGCGTGCGTTTCCTAGCGGGAGGGCCGAATGAGCAGTTCTTC.